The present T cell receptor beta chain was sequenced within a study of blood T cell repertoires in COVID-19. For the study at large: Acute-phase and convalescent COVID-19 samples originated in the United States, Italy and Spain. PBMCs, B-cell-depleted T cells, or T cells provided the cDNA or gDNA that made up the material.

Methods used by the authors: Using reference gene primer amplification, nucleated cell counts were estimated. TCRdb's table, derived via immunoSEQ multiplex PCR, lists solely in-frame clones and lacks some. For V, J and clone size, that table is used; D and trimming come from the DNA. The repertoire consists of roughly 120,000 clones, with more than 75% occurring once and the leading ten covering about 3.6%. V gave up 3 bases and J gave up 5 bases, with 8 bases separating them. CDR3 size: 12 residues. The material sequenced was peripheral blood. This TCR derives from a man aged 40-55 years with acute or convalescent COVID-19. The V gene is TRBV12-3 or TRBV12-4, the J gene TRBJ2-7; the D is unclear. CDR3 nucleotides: TGTGCCAGCAGTTTTAATCTCGACGAGCAGTACTTC. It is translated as CASSFNLDEQYF.